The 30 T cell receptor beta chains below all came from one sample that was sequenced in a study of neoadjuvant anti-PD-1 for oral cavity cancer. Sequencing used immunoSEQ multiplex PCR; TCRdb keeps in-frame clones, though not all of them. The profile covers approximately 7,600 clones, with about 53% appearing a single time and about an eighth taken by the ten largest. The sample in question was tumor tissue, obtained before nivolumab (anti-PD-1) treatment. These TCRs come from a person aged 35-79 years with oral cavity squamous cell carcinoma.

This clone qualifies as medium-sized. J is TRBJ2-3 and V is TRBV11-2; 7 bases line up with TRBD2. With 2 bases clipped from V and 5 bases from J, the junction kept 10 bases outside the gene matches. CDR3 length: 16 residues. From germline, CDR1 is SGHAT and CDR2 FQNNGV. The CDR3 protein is CASSLRRTSGRDTQYF. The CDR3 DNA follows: TGTGCCAGCAGCTTAAGAAGGACTAGTGGACGAGATACGCAGTATTTT.

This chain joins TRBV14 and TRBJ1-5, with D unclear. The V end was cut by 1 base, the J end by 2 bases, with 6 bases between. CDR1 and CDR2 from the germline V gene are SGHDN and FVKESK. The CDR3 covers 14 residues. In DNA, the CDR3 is TGTGCCAGCAGCCAAGGAGGAGGCAATCAGCCCCAGCATTTT. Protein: CASSQGGGNQPQHF.

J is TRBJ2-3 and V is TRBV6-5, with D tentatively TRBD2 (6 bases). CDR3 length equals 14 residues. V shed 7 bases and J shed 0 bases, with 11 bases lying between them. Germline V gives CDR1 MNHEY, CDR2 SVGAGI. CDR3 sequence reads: CASKSSGSTDTQYF. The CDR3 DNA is TGTGCCAGCAAAAGTAGCGGCAGCACAGATACGCAGTATTTT.

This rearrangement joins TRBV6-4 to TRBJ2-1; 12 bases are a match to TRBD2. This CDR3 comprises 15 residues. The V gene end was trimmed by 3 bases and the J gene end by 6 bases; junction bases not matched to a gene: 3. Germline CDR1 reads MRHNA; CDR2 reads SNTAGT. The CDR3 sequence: CASSDTLAGGNEQFF. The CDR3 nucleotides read TGTGCCAGCAGTGATACACTAGCGGGAGGCAATGAGCAGTTCTTC.

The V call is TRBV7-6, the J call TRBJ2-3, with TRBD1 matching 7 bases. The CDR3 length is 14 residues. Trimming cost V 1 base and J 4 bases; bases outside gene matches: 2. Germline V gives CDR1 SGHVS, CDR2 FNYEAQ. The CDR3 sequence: CASSLVDRSDTQYF. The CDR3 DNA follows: TGTGCCAGCAGCTTAGTGGACAGGTCAGATACGCAGTATTTT.

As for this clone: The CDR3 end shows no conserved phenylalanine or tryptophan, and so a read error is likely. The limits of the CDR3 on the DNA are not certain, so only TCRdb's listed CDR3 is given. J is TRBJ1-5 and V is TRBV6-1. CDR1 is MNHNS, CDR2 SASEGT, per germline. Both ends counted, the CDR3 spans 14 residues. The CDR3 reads CASSEAHKLTGAWL.

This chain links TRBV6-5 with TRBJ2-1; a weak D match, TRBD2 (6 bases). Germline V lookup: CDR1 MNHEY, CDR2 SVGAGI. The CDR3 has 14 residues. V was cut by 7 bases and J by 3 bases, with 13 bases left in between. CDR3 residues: CASTTWGVYNEQFF. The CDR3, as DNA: TGTGCCAGCACGACTTGGGGGGTCTACAATGAGCAGTTCTTC.

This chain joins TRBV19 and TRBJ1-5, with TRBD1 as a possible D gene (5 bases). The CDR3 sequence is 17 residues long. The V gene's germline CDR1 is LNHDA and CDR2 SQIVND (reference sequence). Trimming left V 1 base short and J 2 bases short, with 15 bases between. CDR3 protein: CASSIVGEGVGNQPQHF. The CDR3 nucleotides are TGTGCCAGTAGTATAGTAGGGGAAGGGGTAGGCAATCAGCCCCAGCATTTT.

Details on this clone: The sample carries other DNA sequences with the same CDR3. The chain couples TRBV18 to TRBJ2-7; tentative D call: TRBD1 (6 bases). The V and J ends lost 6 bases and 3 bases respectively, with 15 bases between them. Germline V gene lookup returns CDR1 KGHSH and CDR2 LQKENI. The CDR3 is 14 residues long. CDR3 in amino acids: CASSPRDTDYEQYF. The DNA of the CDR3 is TGTGCCAGCTCCCCCCGGGACACAGACTACGAGCAGTACTTC.

CDR3 nucleotide sequence: TGTGCCAGCAGTTTATTGGGCCAGACCTATGGCTACACCTTC. Its translation is CASSLLGQTYGYTF. The chain links TRBV28 to TRBJ1-2; unclear D gene. The CDR3 totals 14 residues. Per germline, CDR1 MDHEN and CDR2 SYDVKM. The ends were cut back, 1 base at V and 4 bases at J, with 10 bases in the middle.

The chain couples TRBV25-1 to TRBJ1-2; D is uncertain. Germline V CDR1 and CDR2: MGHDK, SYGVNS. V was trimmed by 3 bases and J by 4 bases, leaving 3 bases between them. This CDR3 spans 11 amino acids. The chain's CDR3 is CASSDLYGYTF. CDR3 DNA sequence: TGTGCCAGCAGTGACCTCTATGGCTACACCTTC.

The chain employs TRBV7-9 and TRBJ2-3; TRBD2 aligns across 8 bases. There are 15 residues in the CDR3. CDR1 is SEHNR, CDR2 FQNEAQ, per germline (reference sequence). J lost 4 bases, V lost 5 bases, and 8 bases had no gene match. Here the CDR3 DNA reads TGTGCCAGCAGCCCCAGCGGGAGAGGCTCAGATACGCAGTATTTT. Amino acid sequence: CASSPSGRGSDTQYF.

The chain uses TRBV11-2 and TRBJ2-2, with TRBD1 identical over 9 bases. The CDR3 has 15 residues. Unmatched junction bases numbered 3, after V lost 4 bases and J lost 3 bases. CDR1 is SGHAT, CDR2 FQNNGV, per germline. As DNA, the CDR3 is TGTGCCAGCAGCTCCAGGACAGGGGACACCGGGGAGCTGTTTTTT. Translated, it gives CASSSRTGDTGELFF.

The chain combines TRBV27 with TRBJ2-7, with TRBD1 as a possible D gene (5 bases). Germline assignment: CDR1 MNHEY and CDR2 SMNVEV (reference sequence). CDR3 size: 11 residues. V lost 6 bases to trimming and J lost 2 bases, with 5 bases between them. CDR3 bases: TGTGCCAGCAGGGGGCCCTACGAGCAGTACTTC. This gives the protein CASRGPYEQYF.

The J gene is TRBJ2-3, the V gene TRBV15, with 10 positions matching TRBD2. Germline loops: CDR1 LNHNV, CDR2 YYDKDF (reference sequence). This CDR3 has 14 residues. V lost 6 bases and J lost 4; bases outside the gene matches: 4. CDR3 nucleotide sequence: TGTGCCACCAGGCTAGCGGGAGAGGCAGATACGCAGTATTTT. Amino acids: CATRLAGEADTQYF.

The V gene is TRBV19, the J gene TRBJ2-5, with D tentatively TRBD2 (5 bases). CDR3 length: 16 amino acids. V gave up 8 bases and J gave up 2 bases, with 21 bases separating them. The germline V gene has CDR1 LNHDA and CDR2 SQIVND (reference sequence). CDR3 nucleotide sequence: TGTGCCAGTGCTCCGGGAAGGGCCCCCCCTCAAGAGACCCAGTACTTC. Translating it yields CASAPGRAPPQETQYF.

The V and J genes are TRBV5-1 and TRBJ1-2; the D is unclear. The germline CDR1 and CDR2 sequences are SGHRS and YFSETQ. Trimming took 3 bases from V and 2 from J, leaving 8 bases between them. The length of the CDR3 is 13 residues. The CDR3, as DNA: TGCGCCAGCAGCTCTGAAGCGAACTATGGCTACACCTTC. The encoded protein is CASSSEANYGYTF.

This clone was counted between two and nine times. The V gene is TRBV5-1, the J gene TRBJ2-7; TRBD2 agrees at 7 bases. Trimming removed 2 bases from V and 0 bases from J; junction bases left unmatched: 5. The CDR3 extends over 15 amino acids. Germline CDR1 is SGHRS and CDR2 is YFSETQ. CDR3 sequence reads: CASSLNGGTSYEQYF. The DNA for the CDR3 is TGCGCCAGCAGCTTAAACGGGGGGACCTCCTACGAGCAGTACTTC.

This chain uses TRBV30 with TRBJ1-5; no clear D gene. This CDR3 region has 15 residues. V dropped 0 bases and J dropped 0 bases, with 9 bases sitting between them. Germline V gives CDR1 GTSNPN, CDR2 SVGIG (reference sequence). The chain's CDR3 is CAWSVGASSNQPQHF. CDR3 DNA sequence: TGTGCCTGGAGTGTAGGAGCAAGTAGCAATCAGCCCCAGCATTTT.

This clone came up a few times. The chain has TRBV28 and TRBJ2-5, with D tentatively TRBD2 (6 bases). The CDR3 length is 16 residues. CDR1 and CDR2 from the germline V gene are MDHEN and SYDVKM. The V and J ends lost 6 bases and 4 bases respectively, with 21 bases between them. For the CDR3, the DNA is TGTGCCAGCAGGAAGTCCGGGACTCGGGCAGCAGAGACCCAGTACTTC. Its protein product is CASRKSGTRAAETQYF.

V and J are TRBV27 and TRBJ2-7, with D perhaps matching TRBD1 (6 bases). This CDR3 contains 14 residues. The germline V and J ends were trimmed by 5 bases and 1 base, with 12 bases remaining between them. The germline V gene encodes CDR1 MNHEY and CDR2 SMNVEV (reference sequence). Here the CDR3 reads CASSPRGGSYEQYF. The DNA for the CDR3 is TGTGCCAGCAGTCCCAGGGGTGGATCCTACGAGCAGTACTTC.

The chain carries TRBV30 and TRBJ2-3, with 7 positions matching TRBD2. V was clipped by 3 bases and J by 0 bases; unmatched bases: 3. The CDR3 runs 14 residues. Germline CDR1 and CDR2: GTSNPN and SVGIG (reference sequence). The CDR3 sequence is CAWRGLGSTDTQYF. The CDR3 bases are TGTGCCTGGAGAGGACTAGGGAGCACAGATACGCAGTATTTT.

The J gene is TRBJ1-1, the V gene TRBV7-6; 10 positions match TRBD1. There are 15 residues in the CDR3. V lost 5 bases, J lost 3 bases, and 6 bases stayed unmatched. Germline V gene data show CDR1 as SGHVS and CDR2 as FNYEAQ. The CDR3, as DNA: TGTGCCAGCAGCCCCCCCGGGACAGGGGACACTGAAGCTTTCTTT. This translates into CASSPPGTGDTEAFF.

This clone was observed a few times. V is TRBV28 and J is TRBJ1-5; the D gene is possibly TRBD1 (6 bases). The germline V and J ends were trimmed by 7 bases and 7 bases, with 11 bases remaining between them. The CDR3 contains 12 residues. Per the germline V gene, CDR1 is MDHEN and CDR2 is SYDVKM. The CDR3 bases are TGTGCCAGCACCTCGACAGGACAGCCCCAGCATTTT. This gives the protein CASTSTGQPQHF.

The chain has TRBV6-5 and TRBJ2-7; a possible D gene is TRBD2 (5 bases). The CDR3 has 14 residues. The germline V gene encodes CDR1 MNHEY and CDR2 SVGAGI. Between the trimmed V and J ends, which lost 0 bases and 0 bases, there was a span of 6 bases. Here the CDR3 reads CASSYSRVSYEQYF. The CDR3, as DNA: TGTGCCAGCAGTTACTCGCGGGTCTCCTACGAGCAGTACTTC.

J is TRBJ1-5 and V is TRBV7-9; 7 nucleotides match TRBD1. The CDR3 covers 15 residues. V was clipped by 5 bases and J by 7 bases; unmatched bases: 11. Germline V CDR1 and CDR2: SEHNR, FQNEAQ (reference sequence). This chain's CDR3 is CASSLETGVEQPQHF. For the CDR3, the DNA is TGTGCCAGCAGCCTCGAAACAGGGGTTGAACAGCCCCAGCATTTT.

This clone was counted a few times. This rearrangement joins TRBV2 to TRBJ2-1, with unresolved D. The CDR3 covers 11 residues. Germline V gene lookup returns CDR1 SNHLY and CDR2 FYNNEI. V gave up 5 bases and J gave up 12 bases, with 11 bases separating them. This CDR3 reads CASSYLGRQFF. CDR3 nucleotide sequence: TGTGCCAGCAGTTACCTTGGGCGGCAGTTCTTC.

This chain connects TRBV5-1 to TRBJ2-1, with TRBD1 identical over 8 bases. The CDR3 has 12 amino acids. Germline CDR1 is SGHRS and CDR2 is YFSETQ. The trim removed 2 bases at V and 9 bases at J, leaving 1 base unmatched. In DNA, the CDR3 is TGCGCCAGCAGCTTACAGGGGGTTGAGCAGTTCTTC. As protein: CASSLQGVEQFF.

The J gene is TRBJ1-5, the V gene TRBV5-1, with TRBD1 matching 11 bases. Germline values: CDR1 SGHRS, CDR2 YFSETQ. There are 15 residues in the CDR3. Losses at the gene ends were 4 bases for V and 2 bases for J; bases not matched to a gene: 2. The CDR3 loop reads CASSRTGGGNQPQHF. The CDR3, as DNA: TGCGCCAGCAGCAGGACAGGGGGCGGCAATCAGCCCCAGCATTTT. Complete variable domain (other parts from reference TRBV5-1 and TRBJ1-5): KAGVTQTPRYLIKTRGQQVTLSCSPISGHRSVSWYQQTPGQGLQFLFEYFSETQRNKGNFPGRFSGRQFSNSRSEMNVSTLELGDSALYLCASSRTGGGNQPQHFGDGTRLSIL.

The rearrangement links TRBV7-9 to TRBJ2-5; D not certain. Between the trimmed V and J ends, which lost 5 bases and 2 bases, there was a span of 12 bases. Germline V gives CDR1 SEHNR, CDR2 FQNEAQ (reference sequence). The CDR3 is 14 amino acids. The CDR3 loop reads CASSEDLGQETQYF. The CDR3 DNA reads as TGTGCCAGCAGCGAGGACCTGGGGCAAGAGACCCAGTACTTC.